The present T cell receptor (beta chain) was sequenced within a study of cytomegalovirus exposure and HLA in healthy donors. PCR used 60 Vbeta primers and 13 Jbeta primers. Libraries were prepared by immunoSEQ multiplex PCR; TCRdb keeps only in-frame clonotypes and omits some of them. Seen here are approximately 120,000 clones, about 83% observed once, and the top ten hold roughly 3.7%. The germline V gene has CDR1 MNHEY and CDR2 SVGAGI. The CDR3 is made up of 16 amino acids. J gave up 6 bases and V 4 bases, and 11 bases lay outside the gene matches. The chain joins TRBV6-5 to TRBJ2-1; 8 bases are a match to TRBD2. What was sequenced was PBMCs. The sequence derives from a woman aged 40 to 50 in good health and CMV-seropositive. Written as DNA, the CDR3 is TGTGCCAGCAGTTGGGGGGTCACGGGAGGGCTCAATGAGCAGTTCTTC. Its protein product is CASSWGVTGGLNEQFF.